This entry is about one TCR beta chain. Germline values: CDR1 SGHRS, CDR2 YFSETQ. The length of the CDR3 is 15 residues. V lost 4 bases and J 2 bases, leaving 13 bases between the germline ends. This record belongs to a study of regulatory T cells in long-lasting Graves disease. Arm-PCR of CDR3 regions and iRepertoire HTBI primers were the basis on which TCR beta libraries were built. TCRdb ran MiXCR on the multiplex PCR reads and lists one entry per CDR3 protein. The data contain 360,000 or so distinct CDR3 sequences, roughly 12% of them seen just once; the ten biggest clones take up about 20%. Regarding time point: newly diagnosed GD, antithyroid drugs for less than 3 months. Preparation of the TCR library used RNA extracted from PBMCs. Another study also made use of these data, one on T cells in Graves' hyperthyroidism and ophthalmopathy. That investigation notes: During a first-round RT-PCR of the TCR CDR3, the HTBI primer set was used.

The J gene is TRBJ2-1, the V gene TRBV5-1, with D tentatively TRBD2 (6 bases). This receptor was obtained from a woman between 18 and 30 years old with Graves disease. The sequencing used peripheral blood mononuclear cells (PBMCs), collected at new diagnosis, from a patient treated with antithyroid drugs. CDR3 residues: CASSDGGNTYNEQFF. CDR3 bases: TGCGCCAGCAGCGATGGCGGGAACACCTACAATGAGCAGTTCTTC.